This TCR beta chain stems from a study of blood T cells in healthy people across ages. The study's findings and limits: Not knowing donor CMV status may have confounded expanded clonotype changes. Naive T cell percentage by flow cytometry tracked strongly with beta diversity.

The table lists this clonotype with a few counts. Its antigen remains unidentified. PCR was performed a second time for 7 to 11 cycles using a sample-barcoded 5' primer and a J-beta primer mix. Each CDR3 protein gets one entry after TCRdb re-called the 5' RACE reads with MiXCR. This table holds approximately 1.5 million distinct CDR3 sequences, about 32% found once. Whenever a sample was processed, at least 6.5 million PBMCs were isolated. Per sample, no less than 5 micrograms of total RNA were extracted. V lost 2 bases, J lost 4 bases, and 12 bases lay in between. Germline V gene sequence: CDR1 GTSNPN, CDR2 SVGIG (reference sequence). This CDR3 comprises 14 residues.

This receptor was obtained from a woman between 25 and 40 years old in good health. The gene calls are TRBV30 and TRBJ2-1; D unresolved. The sample consisted of blood. The CDR3 loop reads CAWSPMRLYNEQFF. CDR3 in DNA: TGTGCCTGGAGTCCGATGCGTCTATACAATGAGCAGTTCTTC.